This entry features one TCR beta chain sequence. These data are taken from a study of blood T cells in healthy people across ages. The CDR3 has 13 residues. Trimming left V 3 bases short and J 4 bases short, with 9 bases between. Germline loops: CDR1 LGHDT, CDR2 YNNKEL (reference sequence). Primers used in a second PCR of roughly 7 to 11 cycles were a sample-barcoded 5' primer and a J-beta primer mix. TCRdb analysed the 5' RACE reads with MiXCR anew, one entry per CDR3 protein. The sample holds 1,500,000 or so distinct CDR3 sequences; roughly 60% are singletons and the top ten take over 5.5%. The sequence was obtained from a man aged 18-30 years in good health. The sample was blood. This chain uses TRBV3-1 with TRBJ1-2; D is undetermined. Here the CDR3 reads CASSQAQLYGYTF. The CDR3 nucleotides are TGTGCCAGCAGCCAGGCACAACTCTATGGCTACACCTTC. The entire variable domain, with the rest obtained from reference TRBV3-1 and TRBJ1-2, is as follows: DTAVSQTPKYLVTQMGNDKSIKCEQNLGHDTMYWYKQDSKKFLKIMFSYNNKELIINETVPNRFSPKSPDKAHLNLHINSLELGDSAVYFCASSQAQLYGYTFGSGTRLTVV.